A selection of T cell receptor beta chains follows, all from one sample in a study of T cell changes during pregnancy in multiple sclerosis. Method: immunoSEQ multiplex PCR; TCRdb's copy keeps in-frame clones and lacks some. The data contain about 50,000 clones, about 91% of them singletons. This material consisted of CD8+ T cells from peripheral blood mononuclear cells, taken after pregnancy. These receptors all come from a female donor with multiple sclerosis, enrolled in a pregnancy study. Both conserved end residues are part of each CDR3. D genes are given only for firm matches. A row's size may be missing; if present it is once, few, many or a size class.

clone_size	v_call	j_call	d_call	cdr3_aa	cdr3_nt
NA	TRBV5-6	TRBJ1-4	NA	CASSLVATNEKLFF	TGTGCCAGCAGCTTGGTAGCAACTAATGAAAAACTGTTTTTT
NA	TRBV28	TRBJ1-1	NA	CASSLPGGSMNTEAFF	TGTGCCAGCAGTTTACCGGGGGGAAGTATGAACACTGAAGCTTTCTTT
NA	TRBV2	TRBJ1-4	NA	CASSNSNEKLFF	TGTGCCAGCAGCAACAGTAATGAAAAACTGTTTTTT
few	TRBV6-5	TRBJ1-2	NA	CASSYGQGFRFGYTF	TGTGCCAGCAGTTACGGTCAGGGTTTCAGATTTGGCTACACCTTC
NA	TRBV9	TRBJ1-1	NA	CASSEEGAEAFF	TGTGCCAGCAGCGAGGAAGGGGCTGAAGCTTTCTTT
once	TRBV11-3	TRBJ2-5	TRBD2	CASSTTSGATETQYF	TGTGCCAGCAGCACGACTAGCGGGGCGACGGAGACCCAGTACTTC
medium-sized	TRBV30	TRBJ1-6	NA	CACNEYNSPLHF	TGTGCCTGCAATGAGTATAATTCACCCCTCCACTTT
NA	TRBV27	TRBJ2-7	NA	CASSPFPYEQYF	TGTGCCAGCAGTCCTTTCCCCTACGAGCAGTACTTC
NA	TRBV12-5	TRBJ2-2	NA	CASGLVTGIPNTGELFF	TGTGCTAGTGGTTTGGTAACGGGGATCCCGAACACCGGGGAGCTGTTTTTT
NA	TRBV11-2	TRBJ2-3	TRBD2	CASSLLTSGRTDTQYF	TGTGCCAGCAGCTTACTGACTAGCGGGAGGACAGATACGCAGTATTTT
NA	TRBV2	TRBJ1-1	NA	CASSEVGGGTEAFF	TGTGCCAGCAGTGAAGTGGGGGGGGGCACTGAAGCTTTCTTT
NA	TRBV10-3	TRBJ2-3	TRBD1	CAIGQGSDTQYF	TGTGCCATAGGACAGGGTTCAGATACGCAGTATTTT
NA	TRBV5-1	TRBJ1-2	NA	CASSLSGDPRLTF	TGCGCCAGCAGCTTGTCCGGAGACCCCCGACTCACCTTC
NA	TRBV2	TRBJ2-7	TRBD1	CASSEEAGTGGGEQYF	TGTGCCAGCAGTGAAGAGGCCGGGACAGGGGGCGGCGAGCAGTACTTC
NA	TRBV15	TRBJ1-4	TRBD1	CATHTGGREKLFF	TGTGCCACCCACACAGGGGGAAGGGAAAAACTGTTTTTT
NA	TRBV13	TRBJ2-7	NA	CASSLGRAYEQYF	TGTGCCAGCAGCTTAGGGCGGGCCTACGAGCAGTACTTC
NA	TRBV21-1	TRBJ1-2	NA	CASSPRGGLGGYTF	TGTGCCAGCAGCCCCCGGGGGGGCCTTGGGGGCTACACCTTC
NA	TRBV5-1	TRBJ1-2	TRBD1	CASSLGDSNYGYTF	TGCGCCAGCAGCTTGGGGGACAGCAACTATGGCTACACCTTC
NA	TRBV6-5	TRBJ1-4	NA	CASAGVTNEKLFF	TGTGCCAGCGCAGGGGTGACTAATGAAAAACTGTTTTTT
NA	TRBV15	TRBJ2-3	NA	CATSGGFNSTDTQYF	TGTGCCACCAGCGGGGGGTTCAACAGCACAGATACGCAGTATTTT
NA	TRBV2	TRBJ2-5	NA	CASSEALQGMGLETQYF	TGTGCCAGCAGTGAAGCGCTTCAGGGGATGGGATTGGAGACCCAGTACTTC
NA	TRBV5-6	TRBJ2-5	TRBD2	CASSLRGGLAGEETQYF	TGTGCCAGCAGCTTAAGGGGCGGACTAGCGGGGGAGGAGACCCAGTACTTC
NA	TRBV27	TRBJ2-7	TRBD2	CASSPTGGGYEQYF	TGTGCCAGCAGCCCAACTGGGGGGGGGTATGAGCAGTACTTC
NA	TRBV9	TRBJ2-3	NA	CASSVPSGEHTDTQYF	TGTGCCAGCAGCGTACCGTCGGGGGAGCACACAGATACGCAGTATTTT
NA	TRBV27	TRBJ1-2	NA	CASKSSSGGGYTF	TGTGCCAGCAAATCTTCCTCGGGGGGTGGCTACACCTTC
NA	TRBV6-9	TRBJ2-1	TRBD1	CASSSLSLAVGGQGEQFF	TGTGCCAGCAGTTCCCTGTCACTAGCGGTGGGGGGACAGGGGGAGCAGTTCTTC
NA	TRBV29-1	TRBJ1-1	NA	CSVEDRVNTEAFF	TGCAGCGTTGAAGACAGGGTGAACACTGAAGCTTTCTTT
NA	TRBV9	TRBJ2-3	TRBD2	CASNRVAGQPSTDTQYF	TGTGCCAGCAACAGGGTAGCGGGACAACCTAGCACAGATACGCAGTATTTT
NA	TRBV6-4	TRBJ2-1	TRBD1	CASSDDNRGAYNEQFF	TGTGCCAGCAGTGACGATAACAGGGGGGCCTACAATGAGCAGTTCTTC
NA	TRBV19	TRBJ1-1	NA	CASTGGRDTEAFF	TGTGCCAGTACGGGAGGGAGGGACACTGAAGCTTTCTTT
NA	TRBV15	TRBJ2-5	TRBD2	CATRAGGLWETQYF	TGTGCCACACGAGCGGGGGGGCTCTGGGAGACCCAGTACTTC
NA	TRBV27	TRBJ2-7	NA	CASSLLSGFREQYF	TGTGCCAGCAGTTTATTGTCAGGTTTTCGCGAGCAGTACTTC
NA	TRBV5-6	TRBJ2-3	TRBD2	CASSLLWRGVTDTQYF	TGTGCCAGCAGCTTGCTCTGGCGGGGGGTTACAGATACGCAGTATTTT
NA	TRBV7-3	TRBJ1-1	NA	CASSLRAGNTEAFF	TGTGCCAGCAGCTTAAGGGCGGGGAACACTGAAGCTTTCTTT
NA	TRBV7-9	TRBJ1-2	TRBD1	CASSSNRDSVLYGYTF	TGTGCCAGCAGCTCGAACCGGGACAGCGTTCTGTATGGCTACACCTTC
NA	TRBV13	TRBJ1-2	TRBD1	CASSPTRTGGRYGYTF	TGTGCCAGCAGCCCGACTCGGACAGGGGGACGCTATGGCTACACCTTC
NA	TRBV5-6	TRBJ2-7	TRBD1	CASSLRDSPYEQYF	TGTGCCAGCAGCTTGCGGGACAGCCCCTACGAGCAGTACTTC
NA	TRBV6-6	TRBJ1-1	TRBD1	CASSYAEGATEAFF	TGTGCCAGCAGTTACGCCGAGGGGGCCACTGAAGCTTTCTTT
NA	TRBV6-5	TRBJ2-3	TRBD2	CASSYEAGASTDTQYF	TGTGCCAGCAGTTACGAAGCGGGAGCTAGCACAGATACGCAGTATTTT
NA	TRBV6-4	TRBJ1-1	NA	CASSEAENTEAFF	TGTGCCAGCAGTGAAGCGGAGAACACTGAAGCTTTCTTT
NA	TRBV7-8	TRBJ1-4	NA	CASSRKGADEKLFF	TGTGCCAGCAGTCGGAAGGGAGCGGATGAAAAACTGTTTTTT
once	TRBV29-1	TRBJ2-3	NA	CSYRRENTDTQYF	TGCAGCTATCGCAGGGAAAACACAGATACGCAGTATTTT
NA	TRBV19	TRBJ1-1	NA	CASRSGSTEAFF	TGTGCCAGTAGAAGCGGGAGCACTGAAGCTTTCTTT
NA	TRBV4-2	TRBJ2-5	TRBD2	CASSQFSGGEETQYF	TGTGCCAGCAGCCAGTTTAGCGGGGGTGAAGAGACCCAGTACTTC
NA	TRBV4-2	TRBJ1-1	NA	CASSQVPEVTEAFF	TGTGCCAGCAGCCAAGTTCCCGAGGTCACTGAAGCTTTCTTT
NA	TRBV9	TRBJ2-5	TRBD2	CASSVEGGSSGAETQYF	TGTGCCAGCAGCGTAGAGGGCGGCTCTAGCGGGGCAGAGACCCAGTACTTC
NA	TRBV7-9	TRBJ1-1	NA	CASRTWATEAFF	TGTGCCAGCAGAACCTGGGCCACTGAAGCTTTCTTT
NA	TRBV11-2	TRBJ1-1	TRBD1	CASSFPSQGETTEAFF	TGTGCCAGCAGCTTTCCCTCACAGGGGGAGACCACTGAAGCTTTCTTT